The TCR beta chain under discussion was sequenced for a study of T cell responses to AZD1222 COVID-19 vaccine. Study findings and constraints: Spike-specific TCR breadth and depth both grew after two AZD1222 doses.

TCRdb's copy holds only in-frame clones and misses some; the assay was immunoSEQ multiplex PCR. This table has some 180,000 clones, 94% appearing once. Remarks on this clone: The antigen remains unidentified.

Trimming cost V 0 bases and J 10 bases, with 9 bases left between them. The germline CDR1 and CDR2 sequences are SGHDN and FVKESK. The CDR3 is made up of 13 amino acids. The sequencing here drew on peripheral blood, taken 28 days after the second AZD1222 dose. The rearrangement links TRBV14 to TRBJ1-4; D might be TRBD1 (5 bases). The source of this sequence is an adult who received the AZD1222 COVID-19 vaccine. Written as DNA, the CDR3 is TGTGCCAGCAGCCAAGAAACAGGAAGAAAACTGTTTTTT. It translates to CASSQETGRKLFF.